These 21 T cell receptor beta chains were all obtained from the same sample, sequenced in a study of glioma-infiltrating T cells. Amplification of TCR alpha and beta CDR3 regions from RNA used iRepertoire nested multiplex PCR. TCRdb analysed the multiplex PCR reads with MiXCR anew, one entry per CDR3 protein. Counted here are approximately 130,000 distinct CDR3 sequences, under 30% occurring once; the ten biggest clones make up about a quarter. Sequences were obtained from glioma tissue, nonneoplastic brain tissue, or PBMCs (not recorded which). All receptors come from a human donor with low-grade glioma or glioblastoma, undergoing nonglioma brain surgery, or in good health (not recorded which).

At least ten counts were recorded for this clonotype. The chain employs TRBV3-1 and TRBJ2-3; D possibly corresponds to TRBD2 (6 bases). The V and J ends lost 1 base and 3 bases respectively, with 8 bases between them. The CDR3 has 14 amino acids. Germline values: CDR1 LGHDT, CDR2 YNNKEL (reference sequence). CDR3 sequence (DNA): TGTGCCAGCAGCCAAGTGGGGGGAACAGATACGCAGTATTTT. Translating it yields CASSQVGGTDTQYF.

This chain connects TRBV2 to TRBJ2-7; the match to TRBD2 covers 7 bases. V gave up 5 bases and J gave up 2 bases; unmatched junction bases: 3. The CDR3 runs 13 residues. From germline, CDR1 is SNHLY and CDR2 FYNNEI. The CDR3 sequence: CASSSGGTYEQYV. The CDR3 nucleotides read TGTGCCAGCAGTTCCGGGGGGACCTACGAGCAGTACGTC.

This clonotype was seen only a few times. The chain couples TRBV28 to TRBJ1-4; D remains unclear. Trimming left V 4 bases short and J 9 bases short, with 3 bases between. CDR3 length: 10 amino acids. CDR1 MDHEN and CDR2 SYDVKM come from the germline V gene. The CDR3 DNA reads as TGTGCCAGCAGTTACCAAAAACTGTTTTTT. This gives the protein CASSYQKLFF.

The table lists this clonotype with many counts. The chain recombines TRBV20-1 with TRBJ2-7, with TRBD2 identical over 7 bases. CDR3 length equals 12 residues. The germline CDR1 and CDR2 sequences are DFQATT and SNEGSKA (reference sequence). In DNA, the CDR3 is TGCAGCGTCAGCGGGGAATCCTACGAGCAGTACGTC. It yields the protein CSVSGESYEQYV.

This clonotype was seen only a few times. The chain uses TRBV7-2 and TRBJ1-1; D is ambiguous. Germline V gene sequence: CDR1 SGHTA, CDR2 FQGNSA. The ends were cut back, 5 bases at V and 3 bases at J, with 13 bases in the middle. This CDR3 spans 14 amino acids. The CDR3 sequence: CASSPYRPYTEAFF. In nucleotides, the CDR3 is TGTGCCAGCAGCCCATACCGTCCCTACACTGAAGCTTTCTTT.

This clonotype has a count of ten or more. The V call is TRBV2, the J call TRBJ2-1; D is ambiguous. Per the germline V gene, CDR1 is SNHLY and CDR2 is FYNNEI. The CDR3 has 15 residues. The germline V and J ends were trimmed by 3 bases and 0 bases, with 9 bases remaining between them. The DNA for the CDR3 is TGTGCCAGCAGTGATTACCCGAGCTCCTACAATGAGCAGTTCTTC. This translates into CASSDYPSSYNEQFF.

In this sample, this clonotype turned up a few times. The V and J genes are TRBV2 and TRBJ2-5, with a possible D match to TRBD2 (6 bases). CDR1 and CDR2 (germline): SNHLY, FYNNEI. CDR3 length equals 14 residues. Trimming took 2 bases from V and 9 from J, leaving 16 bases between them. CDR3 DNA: TGTGCCAGCAGTGAAAGGGACTGGTTGGAGGCCCAGTACTTC. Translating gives CASSERDWLEAQYF.

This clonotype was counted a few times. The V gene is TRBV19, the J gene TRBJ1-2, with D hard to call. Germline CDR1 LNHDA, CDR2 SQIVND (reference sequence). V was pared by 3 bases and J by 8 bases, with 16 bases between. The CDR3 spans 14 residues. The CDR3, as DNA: TGTGCCAGTAGTATTCAAGGATACAGCAGAGGCTACACCTTC. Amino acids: CASSIQGYSRGYTF.

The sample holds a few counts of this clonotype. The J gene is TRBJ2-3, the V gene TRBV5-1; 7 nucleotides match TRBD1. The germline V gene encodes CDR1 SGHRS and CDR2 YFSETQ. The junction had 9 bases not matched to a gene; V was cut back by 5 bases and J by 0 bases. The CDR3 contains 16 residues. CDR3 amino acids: CASRSGQITSTDTQYF. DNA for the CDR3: TGCGCCAGCAGATCGGGACAGATTACTAGCACAGATACGCAGTATTTT.

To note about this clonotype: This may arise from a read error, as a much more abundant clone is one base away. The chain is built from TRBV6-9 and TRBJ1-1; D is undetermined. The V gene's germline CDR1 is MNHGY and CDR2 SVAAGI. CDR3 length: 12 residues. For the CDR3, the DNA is TGTGCCAGCAGTTACATTTACGGTGAAGCTTTATTT. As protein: CASSYIYGEALF.

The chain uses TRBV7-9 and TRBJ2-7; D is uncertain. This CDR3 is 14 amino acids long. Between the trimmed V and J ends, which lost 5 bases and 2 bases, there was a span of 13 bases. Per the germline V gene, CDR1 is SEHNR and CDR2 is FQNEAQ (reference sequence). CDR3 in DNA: TGTGCCAGCAGCCCCCCTGAGGTCCCCTACGAGCAGTACGTC. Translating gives CASSPPEVPYEQYV.

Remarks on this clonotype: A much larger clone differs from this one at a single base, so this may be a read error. CDR3 region: CASTLPRKGTQYF. Here the CDR3 DNA reads TGTGCCAGCACCCTACCGCGGAAAGGGACCCAGTACTTC. The chain links TRBV7-2 to TRBJ2-5; D uncertain. The germline V and J ends were trimmed by 7 bases and 7 bases, with 16 bases remaining between them. Germline CDR1 SGHTA, CDR2 FQGNSA. This CDR3 has 13 amino acids.

CDR3 nucleotides: TGTGCCAGTAGTTCCCCGACAGGGGGGAACATAGCGTTCAATGAGCAGTTCTTC. Its protein product is CASSSPTGGNIAFNEQFF. V gene TRBV19 combines with J gene TRBJ2-1; 9 bases align to TRBD1. The CDR3 runs to 18 residues. Germline loops: CDR1 LNHDA, CDR2 SQIVND (reference sequence). V gave up 5 bases and J gave up 6 bases; unmatched junction bases: 17.

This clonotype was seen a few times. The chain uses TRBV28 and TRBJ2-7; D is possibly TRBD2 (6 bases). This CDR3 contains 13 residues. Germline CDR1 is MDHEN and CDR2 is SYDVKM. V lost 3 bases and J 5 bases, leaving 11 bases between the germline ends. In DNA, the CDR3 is TGTGCCAGCAGTTTGCGGGGTGGAAACGAGCAGTACGTC. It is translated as CASSLRGGNEQYV.

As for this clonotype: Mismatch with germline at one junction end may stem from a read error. In DNA form, the CDR3 reads TGTGCCAGCAGCCAGCTGGGGGCTGATAGAAACATTCGGTACTTC. This gives the protein CASSQLGADRNIRYF. This chain joins TRBV14 and TRBJ2-4, with D maybe TRBD1 (6 bases). The CDR3 loop spans 15 amino acids. Germline assignment: CDR1 SGHDN and CDR2 FVKESK.

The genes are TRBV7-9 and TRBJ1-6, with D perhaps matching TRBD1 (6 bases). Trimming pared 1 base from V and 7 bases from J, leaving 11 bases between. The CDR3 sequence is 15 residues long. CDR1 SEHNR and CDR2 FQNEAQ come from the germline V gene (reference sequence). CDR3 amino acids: CASSLGTGRNSPLHF. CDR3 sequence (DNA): TGTGCCAGCAGCTTAGGTACAGGGCGGAATTCACCCCTCCACTTT.

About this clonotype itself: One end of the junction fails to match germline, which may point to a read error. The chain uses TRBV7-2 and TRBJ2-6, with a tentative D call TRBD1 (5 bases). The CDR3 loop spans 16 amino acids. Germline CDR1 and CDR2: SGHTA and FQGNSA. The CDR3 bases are TGTGCCAGCAGCCCCCAAATTGCTTCTGGGGCCAACTTCCTAACTTTC. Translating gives CASSPQIASGANFLTF.

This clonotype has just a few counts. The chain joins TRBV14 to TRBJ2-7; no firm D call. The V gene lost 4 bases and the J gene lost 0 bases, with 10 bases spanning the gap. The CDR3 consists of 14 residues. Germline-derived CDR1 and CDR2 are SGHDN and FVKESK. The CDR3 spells CASSRGYSSYEQYV. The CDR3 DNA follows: TGTGCCAGCAGCCGTGGCTATAGCTCCTACGAGCAGTACGTC.

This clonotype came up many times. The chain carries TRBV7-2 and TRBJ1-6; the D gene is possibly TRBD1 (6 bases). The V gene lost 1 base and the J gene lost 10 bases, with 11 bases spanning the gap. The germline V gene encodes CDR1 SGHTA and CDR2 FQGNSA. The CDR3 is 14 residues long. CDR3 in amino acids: CASSLGTVTSPLHF. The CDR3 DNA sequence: TGTGCCAGCAGCTTAGGGACAGTAACCTCACCCCTCCACTTT.

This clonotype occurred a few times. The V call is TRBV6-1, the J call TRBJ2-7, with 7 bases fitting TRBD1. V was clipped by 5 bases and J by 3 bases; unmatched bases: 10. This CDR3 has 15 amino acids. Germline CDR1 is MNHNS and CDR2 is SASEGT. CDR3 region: CASSREPDRDYEQYV. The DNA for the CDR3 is TGTGCCAGCAGTCGCGAGCCCGACAGGGACTACGAGCAGTACGTC.

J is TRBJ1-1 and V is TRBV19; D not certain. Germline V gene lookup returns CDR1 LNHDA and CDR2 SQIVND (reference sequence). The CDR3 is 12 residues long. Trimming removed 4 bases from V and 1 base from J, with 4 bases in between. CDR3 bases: TGTGCCAGTAGTAGAAAGAACACTGAAGCTTTCTTT. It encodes CASSRKNTEAFF.